The 17 T cell receptor beta chains reported below all come from one sample, sequenced in a study of response to subunit inactivated influenza vaccine. TCRdb re-derived calls from the RT-PCR reads in MiXCR, one entry per CDR3 protein. The sample has some 640,000 distinct CDR3 sequences; roughly 13% are singletons. The sample in question was PBMCs from blood, obtained 14 days before vaccination. The receptor source for this set is a man aged 50-59 years who received an inactivated influenza vaccine.

This clonotype was seen many times. This CDR3 reads CASSQDSIQVVGNTIYF. Here the CDR3 DNA reads TGCGCCAGCAGCCAAGATTCGATACAGGTCGTAGGAAACACCATATATTTT. The chain uses TRBV4-1 and TRBJ1-3; tentative D call: TRBD1 (5 bases). The CDR3 extends over 17 amino acids. V was cut by 0 bases and J by 4 bases, with 16 bases left in between. The germline gives CDR1 MGHRA, CDR2 YSYEKL.

The CDR3 DNA is TGTGCCAGCAGCTTCTCCTTAGCGGGGGCGGGTGAGCAGTTCTTC. Translation gives CASSFSLAGAGEQFF. The gene calls are TRBV7-2 and TRBJ2-1; the match to TRBD2 covers 9 bases. The germline V gene encodes CDR1 SGHTA and CDR2 FQGNSA. The CDR3 has 15 amino acids. V lost 3 bases and J lost 9; bases outside the gene matches: 9.

This clonotype has only a few counts. The chain employs TRBV4-3 and TRBJ1-6; 10 bases agree with TRBD1. This CDR3 is 19 amino acids long. The J segment lost 7 bases and the V segment lost 0 bases, leaving 12 bases of the junction unmatched. The germline V gene encodes CDR1 LGHNA and CDR2 YSLEER. CDR3 sequence: CASSQEVTGGALWNSPLHF. CDR3 nucleotides: TGCGCCAGCAGCCAAGAGGTGACAGGGGGCGCGTTATGGAATTCACCCCTCCACTTT.

The CDR3 coding sequence is TGTGCCAGCAGCCAGCCATTTTCGGGAGGCGACGAGCAGTACTTC. It translates to CASSQPFSGGDEQYF. The chain joins TRBV3-1 to TRBJ2-7; the match to TRBD2 covers 7 bases. Trimming took 3 bases from V and 5 from J; bases not matched to a gene: 10. CDR3 size: 15 residues. The germline V gene encodes CDR1 LGHDT and CDR2 YNNKEL (reference sequence).

This clonotype has only a few counts. This rearrangement joins TRBV5-8 to TRBJ2-3; 7 bases map to TRBD2. The V segment lost 4 bases and the J segment 0 bases; nucleotides outside the gene matches: 8. The CDR3 totals 16 residues. Germline V CDR1 and CDR2: SGHTS, YDEGEE. The DNA for the CDR3 is TGTGCCAGCAGCCCCGGGTGGGGGGGGAGCACAGATACGCAGTATTTT. This translates into CASSPGWGGSTDTQYF.

This clonotype was seen a handful of times. The chain couples TRBV20-1 to TRBJ2-7; unclear D gene. Between the trimmed V and J ends, which lost 0 bases and 2 bases, there was a span of 14 bases. The germline V gene has CDR1 DFQATT and CDR2 SNEGSKA (reference sequence). The CDR3 totals 15 residues. Here the CDR3 reads CSARDWTIDAYEQYF. Written as DNA, the CDR3 is TGCAGTGCTAGAGACTGGACCATCGACGCCTACGAGCAGTACTTC.

This clonotype occurred many times. The J gene is TRBJ1-1, the V gene TRBV12-3 or TRBV12-4, with no clear D. V shed 1 base and J shed 1 base, with 7 bases lying between them. This CDR3 has 14 residues. This chain's CDR3 is CASSLDLGNTEAFF. The CDR3 region has the DNA TGTGCCAGCAGTTTAGATCTAGGGAACACTGAAGCTTTCTTT.

This clonotype was observed at least ten times. The J gene is TRBJ2-3, the V gene TRBV6-2 or TRBV6-3, with D possibly called TRBD1 or TRBD2 (5 bases each). CDR3 length equals 15 residues. V lost 7 bases and J lost 2, with 16 bases in between. Germline V CDR1 and CDR2: MNHEY, SVGEGT. The CDR3 spells CASTPEGTTTDTQYF. Written as DNA, the CDR3 is TGTGCCAGCACGCCGGAAGGGACCACCACAGATACGCAGTATTTT.

V is TRBV3-1 and J is TRBJ2-3, with D possibly TRBD2 on 7 matching bases. From germline, CDR1 is LGHDT and CDR2 YNNKEL (reference sequence). The V and J ends lost 3 bases and 2 bases respectively, with 15 bases between them. The CDR3 totals 16 residues. CDR3 nucleotide sequence: TGTGCCAGCAGCCATCAAGGGGGGGTTAACACAGATACGCAGTATTTT. This translates into CASSHQGGVNTDTQYF.

This chain connects TRBV4-2 to TRBJ2-5; tentatively, D is TRBD1 (5 bases). From germline, CDR1 is LGHNA and CDR2 YNFKEQ. The CDR3 extends over 16 amino acids. Trimming cost V 3 bases and J 2 bases, with 16 bases left between them. The CDR3 DNA is TGTGCCAGCAGCCAGAATCCCACAGGAGTACAAGAGACCCAGTACTTC. Residues: CASSQNPTGVQETQYF.

This clonotype was counted only a few times. V and J are TRBV14 and TRBJ1-1; D not resolved. Between the trimmed V and J ends, which lost 1 base and 1 base, there was a span of 10 bases. This CDR3 has 15 residues. Looked up from germline, CDR1 is SGHDN and CDR2 is FVKESK. The CDR3 protein is CASSQGVLRNTEAFF. The CDR3 DNA reads TGTGCCAGCAGCCAAGGTGTGTTGAGGAACACTGAAGCTTTCTTT.

The V call is TRBV5-5, the J call TRBJ1-5; the D is unclear. Germline V gives CDR1 SGHKS, CDR2 YYEKEE (reference sequence). There are 16 residues in the CDR3. V was cut by 0 bases and J by 3 bases, with 13 bases left in between. CDR3 loop: CASSLAASQINQPQHF. In DNA form, the CDR3 reads TGTGCCAGCAGCTTGGCCGCGAGTCAGATCAATCAGCCCCAGCATTTT.

This clonotype was detected a few times. V and J are TRBV15 and TRBJ2-5; a weak D match, TRBD1 (5 bases). V gave up 5 bases and J gave up 5 bases, with 12 bases separating them. The CDR3 extends over 13 amino acids. Germline V gene data show CDR1 as LNHNV and CDR2 as YYDKDF (reference sequence). This CDR3 is CATSGALGETQYF. CDR3 DNA sequence: TGTGCCACCAGCGGGGCCCTAGGGGAGACCCAGTACTTC.

The sample holds many counts of this clonotype. This chain connects TRBV7-2 to TRBJ2-7; D ambiguous. Germline CDR1 SGHTA, CDR2 FQGNSA. The CDR3 covers 13 residues. Trimming cost V 5 bases and J 1 base, with 9 bases left between them. The CDR3 sequence is CASSVTSSYEQYF. The CDR3 DNA follows: TGTGCCAGCAGCGTGACGAGTTCCTACGAGCAGTACTTC.

This clonotype was observed a handful of times. This sequence joins TRBV19 and TRBJ1-1; D is uncertain. Trimming pared 10 bases from V and 2 bases from J, leaving 11 bases between. The CDR3 is made up of 12 amino acids. CDR1 is LNHDA, CDR2 SQIVND, per germline (reference sequence). The CDR3 nucleotides are TGTGCCACCCTGGGCCACAACACTGAAGCTTTCTTT. This translates into CATLGHNTEAFF.

This clonotype has a handful of counts. The chain is built from TRBV7-9 and TRBJ1-1, with D maybe TRBD1 (5 bases). The CDR3 runs to 15 residues. Germline CDR1 SEHNR, CDR2 FQNEAQ (reference sequence). V lost 8 bases and J 1 base, leaving 17 bases between the germline ends. For the CDR3, the DNA is TGTGCCAGCGACCCCGCCAGGACACAGAACACTGAAGCTTTCTTT. The encoded protein is CASDPARTQNTEAFF. Full variable domain (remainder filled in from reference TRBV7-9 and TRBJ1-1): DTGVSQNPRHKITKRGQNVTFRCDPISEHNRLYWYRQTLGQGPEFLTYFQNEAQLEKSRLLSDRFSAERPKGSFSTLEIQRTEQGDSAMYLCASDPARTQNTEAFFGQGTRLTVV.

The chain couples TRBV5-1 to TRBJ1-3, with D perhaps TRBD1 (6 bases). CDR3 length: 14 amino acids. V was trimmed by 0 bases and J by 7 bases, leaving 11 bases between them. Germline assignment: CDR1 SGHRS and CDR2 YFSETQ. The CDR3 region is CASSLDRDANTIYF. The CDR3, as DNA: TGCGCCAGCAGCTTGGACAGGGACGCCAACACCATATATTTT.